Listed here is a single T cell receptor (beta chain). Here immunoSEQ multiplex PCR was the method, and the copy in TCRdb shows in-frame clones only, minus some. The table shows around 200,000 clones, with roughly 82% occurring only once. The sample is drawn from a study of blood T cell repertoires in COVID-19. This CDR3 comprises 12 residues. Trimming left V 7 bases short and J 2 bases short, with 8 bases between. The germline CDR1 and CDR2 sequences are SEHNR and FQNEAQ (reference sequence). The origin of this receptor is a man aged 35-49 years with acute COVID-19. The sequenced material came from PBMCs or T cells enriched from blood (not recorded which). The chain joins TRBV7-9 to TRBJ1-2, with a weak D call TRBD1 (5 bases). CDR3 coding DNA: TGTGCCAGCACCCGACAGAACTATGGCTACACCTTC. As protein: CASTRQNYGYTF.